A single sample is the source of the 21 T cell receptor beta chains below, sequenced in a study of regulatory T cells in long-lasting Graves disease. Time point denoted: persistent/refractory GD, antithyroid drugs over 5 years with positive TRAb. RNA isolated from PBMCs was used to make the TCR library. Combining iRepertoire HTBI primers with Arm-PCR of CDR3 regions, the authors built TCR beta libraries. TCRdb fed the multiplex PCR reads into MiXCR, producing one record per CDR3 protein. The sample shows around 450,000 distinct CDR3 sequences, roughly a fifth of them seen only once. The material was peripheral blood mononuclear cells (PBMCs), obtained when the disease was refractory, from a patient treated with antithyroid drugs. These receptors all come from a female donor with Graves disease.

This clonotype was seen a handful of times. CDR3: CAWTQGEENQPQHF. The CDR3 coding sequence is TGTGCCTGGACACAGGGGGAAGAGAACCAGCCCCAGCATTTT. This chain joins TRBV30 and TRBJ1-5; 8 nucleotides align to TRBD1. CDR1 is GTSNPN and CDR2 is SVGIG in the germline V gene (reference sequence). The V segment lost 4 bases and the J segment 7 bases; nucleotides outside the gene matches: 9. CDR3 length equals 14 residues.

The table lists this clonotype with a few counts. The chain has TRBV3-1 and TRBJ1-2, with D tentatively TRBD1 (6 bases). Germline V gene lookup returns CDR1 LGHDT and CDR2 YNNKEL (reference sequence). The length of the CDR3 is 15 residues. V was clipped by 0 bases and J by 8 bases, with 16 bases between them. The CDR3, as DNA: TGTGCCAGCAGCCAAGATCCGTCAGGGGCAAAAGGCTACACCTTC. It yields the protein CASSQDPSGAKGYTF.

This clonotype was recorded at least ten times. The chain carries TRBV28 and TRBJ2-5; 9 bases agree with TRBD1. The junction had 16 bases not matched to a gene; V was cut back by 6 bases and J by 5 bases. The germline CDR1 and CDR2 sequences are MDHEN and SYDVKM. The CDR3 sequence is 17 residues long. The chain's CDR3 is CASSRARTGAGGETQYF. The CDR3 DNA is TGTGCCAGCAGCCGCGCTCGGACAGGGGCTGGAGGGGAGACCCAGTACTTC.

The sample holds many counts of this clonotype. CDR3 nucleotides: TGTGCCAGCAGGAAGGGGGTTAGCAATCAGCCCCAGCATTTT. It translates to CASRKGVSNQPQHF. V usage is TRBV16 and J usage is TRBJ1-5; possibly TRBD1 for D (6 bases). Germline CDR1 KGHSY, CDR2 FQNENV. The CDR3 has 14 amino acids. V shed 6 bases and J shed 0 bases, with 9 bases lying between them. The full variable domain, in which reference TRBV16 and TRBJ1-5 provide the parts outside the CDR3, is GEEVAQTPKHLVRGEGQKAKLYCAPIKGHSYVFWYQQVLKNEFKFLISFQNENVFDETGMPKERFSAKCLPNSPCSLEIQATKLEDSAVYFCASRKGVSNQPQHFGDGTRLSIL.

This clonotype was counted a few times. This chain joins TRBV11-1 and TRBJ2-3, with 9 bases lining up with TRBD1. J gave up 4 bases and V 5 bases, and 7 bases lay outside the gene matches. The CDR3 is 15 amino acids. Germline CDR1 is SGHAT and CDR2 is FQDESV (reference sequence). CDR3 sequence reads: CASSPTGGAADTQYF. The CDR3, as DNA: TGTGCCAGCAGCCCTACAGGGGGCGCCGCAGATACGCAGTATTTT.

This clonotype was found many times. The chain couples TRBV11-2 to TRBJ1-2, with TRBD1 matching over 7 bases. The germline V gene has CDR1 SGHAT and CDR2 FQNNGV. With 6 bases clipped from V and 7 bases from J, the junction kept 20 bases outside the gene matches. The CDR3 spans 17 residues. CDR3 nucleotide sequence: TGTGCCAGCAGTCCTGACAGGGAAGGTGGAATCCCCATTGGCTACACCTTC. Translating it yields CASSPDREGGIPIGYTF.

This clonotype was counted between two and nine times. This chain uses TRBV5-1 with TRBJ2-2; 7 bases match TRBD1. The trim removed 5 bases at V and 6 bases at J, leaving 13 bases unmatched. The CDR3 is 16 amino acids. Looked up from germline, CDR1 is SGHRS and CDR2 is YFSETQ. CDR3 residues: CASRHTGTEWAGELFF. The CDR3 DNA follows: TGCGCCAGCAGACACACCGGGACAGAATGGGCCGGGGAGCTGTTTTTT.

The chain recombines TRBV2 with TRBJ2-5, with 15 bases matching TRBD2. Trimming cost V 6 bases and J 2 bases; bases outside gene matches: 4. There are 16 residues in the CDR3. CDR1 and CDR2 from the germline V gene are SNHLY and FYNNEI. The CDR3 region has the DNA TGTGCCAGCAGGTGGACTAGCGGGGGGGATCAAGAGACCCAGTACTTC. Residues: CASRWTSGGDQETQYF.

The chain joins TRBV5-1 to TRBJ1-2; 8 nucleotides match TRBD1. Trimming at V came to 3 bases and at J to 6 bases, leaving 7 bases not matched to a gene. The CDR3 contains 14 residues. Germline CDR1 reads SGHRS; CDR2 reads YFSETQ. CDR3 sequence (DNA): TGCGCCAGCAGCTATCAGGGGGCTCGGGATGGCTACACCTTC. Protein product: CASSYQGARDGYTF.

The gene calls are TRBV20-1 and TRBJ1-1; D is possibly TRBD1 (5 bases). The CDR3 spans 14 residues. Germline V gene data show CDR1 as DFQATT and CDR2 as SNEGSKA (reference sequence). Trimming took 6 bases from V and 4 from J, leaving 18 bases between them. The CDR3: CSAPRGGRGTEAFF. CDR3 bases: TGCAGTGCGCCTCGGGGGGGTAGGGGCACTGAAGCTTTCTTT.

This clonotype was recorded many times. The chain recombines TRBV2 with TRBJ2-5; 7 nucleotides line up with TRBD2. The junction had 8 bases not matched to a gene; V was cut back by 2 bases and J by 2 bases. The CDR3 has 16 amino acids. Germline assignment: CDR1 SNHLY and CDR2 FYNNEI. The CDR3 DNA sequence: TGTGCCAGCAGTGAAACAGGCGGGAGAAAGCAAGAGACCCAGTACTTC. This sequence encodes CASSETGGRKQETQYF.

The rearrangement links TRBV2 to TRBJ2-7; 11 bases fit TRBD1. V gave up 8 bases and J gave up 0 bases; unmatched junction bases: 3. The germline gives CDR1 SNHLY, CDR2 FYNNEI. The CDR3 covers 14 residues. The CDR3 region is CASGGTGGSYEQYF. CDR3 in DNA: TGTGCCAGCGGAGGGACAGGGGGCTCCTACGAGCAGTACTTC.

In its sample, this clonotype was seen many times. The V call is TRBV5-1, the J call TRBJ1-1, with D unresolved. CDR1 is SGHRS, CDR2 YFSETQ, per germline. This CDR3 contains 15 residues. V lost 0 bases and J lost 0, with 9 bases in between. The CDR3 here is CASSLDSTVNTEAFF. Written as DNA, the CDR3 is TGCGCCAGCAGCTTGGATTCTACAGTGAACACTGAAGCTTTCTTT.

The CDR3 loop reads CASSYTGTGNTGELFF. In DNA, the CDR3 is TGTGCCAGCAGCTACACGGGGACAGGGAACACCGGGGAGCTGTTTTTT. This chain uses TRBV7-9 with TRBJ2-2; 8 nucleotides match TRBD1. V shed 4 bases, J shed 1 base, and the junction held 5 bases outside the gene matches. Germline assignment: CDR1 SEHNR and CDR2 FQNEAQ (reference sequence). CDR3 size: 16 residues.

J is TRBJ2-7 and V is TRBV6-2 or TRBV6-3; maybe TRBD2 (6 bases). The CDR3 is 17 residues long. Germline V CDR1 and CDR2: MNHEY, SVGEGT. The V gene lost 6 bases and the J gene lost 0 bases, with 21 bases spanning the gap. CDR3 nucleotide sequence: TGTGCCAGCAGCCCCTTTGGGGGGTACGGTATCTCCTACGAGCAGTACTTC. Amino acid sequence: CASSPFGGYGISYEQYF.

About this clonotype: The conserved phenylalanine or tryptophan is not found at the CDR3 terminus, so this likely reflects a read error. This sequence joins TRBV7-2 and TRBJ2-1; D is possibly TRBD2 (5 bases). Trimming cost V 7 bases and J 3 bases, with 13 bases left between them. The CDR3 spans 14 residues. Germline assignment: CDR1 SGHTA and CDR2 FQGNSA. CDR3 amino acids: CASTIPSSYNEQFL. The CDR3, as DNA: TGTGCCAGCACCATTCCTAGCAGCTACAATGAGCAGTTCCTC.

Details on this clonotype: One junction end disagrees with the germline gene, perhaps due to a read error. The J gene is TRBJ1-2, the V gene TRBV4-1; possible D gene TRBD1, 5 bases. Germline V gene data show CDR1 as MGHRA and CDR2 as YSYEKL. This CDR3 spans 13 amino acids. This CDR3 reads CASSQGILQERIF. The DNA of the CDR3 is TGCGCCAGCAGCCAAGGCATCTTACAGGAGAGAATCTTC.

This clonotype showed up many times. The rearrangement joins TRBV24-1 to TRBJ2-7, with TRBD1 identical over 10 bases. The CDR3 loop spans 14 amino acids. CDR1 is KGHDR and CDR2 is SFDVKD in the germline V gene. J lost 2 bases, V lost 4 bases, and 1 base had no gene match. The DNA of the CDR3 is TGTGCCACCAGTGAAGGACAGGGGGCCTACGAGCAGTACTTC. The encoded protein is CATSEGQGAYEQYF.

This clonotype was seen ten or more times. The gene calls are TRBV29-1 and TRBJ2-2; no clear D. With 4 bases removed from V and 3 bases from J, the gap between germline ends came to 9 bases. The CDR3 runs 13 residues. From germline, CDR1 is SQVTM and CDR2 ANQGSEA. The CDR3 spells CSVGRLDTGELFF. CDR3 nucleotides: TGCAGCGTTGGGCGTCTGGACACCGGGGAGCTGTTTTTT.

This clonotype occurred many times. The chain joins TRBV12-3 or TRBV12-4 to TRBJ1-1; tentative D call: TRBD1 (5 bases). V shed 7 bases and J shed 4 bases, with 22 bases lying between them. The CDR3 has 16 amino acids. This chain's CDR3 is CASTRRGGAGVTEAFF. DNA for the CDR3: TGTGCCAGCACCCGCCGGGGTGGGGCGGGGGTCACTGAAGCTTTCTTT.

V usage is TRBV29-1 and J usage is TRBJ2-5, with D possibly called TRBD1 or TRBD2 (6 bases each). Per the germline V gene, CDR1 is SQVTM and CDR2 is ANQGSEA. The V gene lost 4 bases and the J gene lost 4 bases, with 22 bases spanning the gap. The CDR3 totals 16 residues. The CDR3 DNA follows: TGCAGCGTTGTAGGAGGGGGGCGCAGGGGAGGAGAGACCCAGTACTTC. This translates into CSVVGGGRRGGETQYF. The whole variable domain, remainder taken from reference TRBV29-1 and TRBJ2-5, is SAVISQKPSRDICQRGTSLTIQCQVDSQVTMMFWYRQQPGQSLTLIATANQGSEATYESGFVIDKFPISRPNLTFSTLTVSNMSPEDSSIYLCSVVGGGRRGGETQYFGPGTRLLVL.